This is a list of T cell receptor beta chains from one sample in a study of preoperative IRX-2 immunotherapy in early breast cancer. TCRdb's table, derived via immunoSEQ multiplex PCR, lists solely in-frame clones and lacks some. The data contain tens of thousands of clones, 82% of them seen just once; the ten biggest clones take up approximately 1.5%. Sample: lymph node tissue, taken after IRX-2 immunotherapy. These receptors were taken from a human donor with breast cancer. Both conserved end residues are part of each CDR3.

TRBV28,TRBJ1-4,CASSRTGVHEKLFF
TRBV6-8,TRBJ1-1,CASSYSGWSTEAFF
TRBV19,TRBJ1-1,CASKKDRGGTEAFF
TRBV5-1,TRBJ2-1,CASSPESVGVLYNEQFF
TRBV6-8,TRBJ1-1,CASSHEQEFNTEAFF
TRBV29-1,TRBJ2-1,CSAGQTYNEQFF
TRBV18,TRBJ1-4,CASSKDRKTNEKLFF
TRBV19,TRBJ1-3,CASSPGTAGSGNTIYF
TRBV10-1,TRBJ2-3,CASGPGQGVDTQYF
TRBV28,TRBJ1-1,CASTLRTGVTEAFF
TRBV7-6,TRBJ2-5,CASSKGRGREDQETQYF
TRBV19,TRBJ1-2,CASSKGRDYGYTF
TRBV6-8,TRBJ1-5,CASSYSNLGGPNEPQHF
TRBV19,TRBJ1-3,CASTQVERDSGNTIYF
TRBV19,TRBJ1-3,CASSLDFGSGNTIYF
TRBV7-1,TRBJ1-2,CASSLVANYGYTF
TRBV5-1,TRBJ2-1,CASSRERGRYNEQFF
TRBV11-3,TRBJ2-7,CASSFLTLRNVEQYF
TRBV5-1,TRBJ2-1,CASSLDLTSGGANEQFF
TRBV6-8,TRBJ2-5,CASTLDREGTQYF
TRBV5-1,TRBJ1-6,CASSLSRPTRGNDSPLHF
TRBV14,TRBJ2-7,CASSHRQAYSYEQYF
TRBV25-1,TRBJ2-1,CASKLSSSYNEQFF
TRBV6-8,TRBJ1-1,CASTRGQGVNTEAFF
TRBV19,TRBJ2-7,CASSRTGGAYYEQYF
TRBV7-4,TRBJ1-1,CASSWTGDTEAFF
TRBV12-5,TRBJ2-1,CASGLVRGINEQFF
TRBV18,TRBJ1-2,CASSPGAGQNYGYTF
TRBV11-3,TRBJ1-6,CASSLLGLGRYNSPLHF
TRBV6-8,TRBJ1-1,CASSYSNTEAFF
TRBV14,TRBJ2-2,CASRRGQENTGELFF